The 21 T cell receptor beta chains in this list originate from one sample, sequenced in a study of control samples from healthy donors and cancer patients. TCRdb's table, derived via immunoSEQ multiplex PCR, lists solely in-frame clones and lacks some. The sample has some 150,000 clones; around 94% are singletons. The sequenced sample was PBMCs. These receptors all stem from a man in his 60s with colorectal cancer.

The J gene is TRBJ1-3, the V gene TRBV7-9; the match to TRBD1 covers 8 bases. Germline lookup yields CDR1 SEHNR and CDR2 FQNEAQ (reference sequence). With V trimmed by 5 bases and J by 2 bases, 2 bases remained unmatched. The CDR3 totals 14 residues. CDR3 residues: CASSPQGAGNTIYF. CDR3 sequence (DNA): TGTGCCAGCAGCCCACAGGGGGCTGGAAACACCATATATTTT.

V usage is TRBV2 and J usage is TRBJ1-2; unclear D gene. V lost 4 bases, J lost 4 bases, and 7 bases lay in between. CDR1 is SNHLY and CDR2 is FYNNEI in the germline V gene. The CDR3 runs 12 residues. The CDR3 DNA reads TGTGCCAGCAGTGGGGTGGGCTATGGCTACACCTTC. It encodes CASSGVGYGYTF.

The chain has TRBV6-2 or TRBV6-3 and TRBJ2-3; 8 bases are a match to TRBD2. The trim removed 2 bases at V and 7 bases at J, leaving 11 bases unmatched. The CDR3 contains 16 residues. CDR1 is MNHEY, CDR2 SVGEGT, per germline. The DNA for the CDR3 is TGTGCCAGCAGTTACGGCGGCCGGGGGGGCCTATATACGCAGTATTTT. Its translation: CASSYGGRGGLYTQYF.

This rearrangement joins TRBV25-1 to TRBJ2-7, with unresolved D. In germline, CDR1 is MGHDK, CDR2 SYGVNS. Deletions cut 0 bases from V and 5 bases from J, with 8 bases between. The CDR3 covers 13 residues. CDR3 nucleotide sequence: TGTGCCAGCAGTGAATATGGCGGTCACGAGCAGTACTTC. This translates into CASSEYGGHEQYF.

A few counts support this clone. This chain uses TRBV7-8 with TRBJ1-2, with a tentative D call TRBD1 (5 bases). V was cut by 1 base and J by 6 bases, with 18 bases left in between. The CDR3 contains 16 residues. Germline-derived CDR1 and CDR2 are SGHVS and FQNEAQ. Written as DNA, the CDR3 is TGTGCCAGCAGCTTAGTGAGAGTGGGGCTAAGGAATGGCTACACCTTC. This gives the protein CASSLVRVGLRNGYTF.

The chain links TRBV20-1 to TRBJ1-2; D is undetermined. V lost 3 bases to trimming and J lost 2 bases, with 7 bases between them. This CDR3 has 12 amino acids. The V gene's germline CDR1 is DFQATT and CDR2 SNEGSKA (reference sequence). The CDR3 protein is CSASLGNYGYTF. In DNA form, the CDR3 reads TGCAGTGCTAGTCTAGGGAACTATGGCTACACCTTC.

This clone was observed a single time. J is TRBJ2-5 and V is TRBV29-1; TRBD1 or TRBD2 may be the D gene (5 bases each). This CDR3 region has 13 residues. Germline CDR1 SQVTM, CDR2 ANQGSEA. The germline V and J ends were trimmed by 1 base and 4 bases, with 10 bases remaining between them. In nucleotides, the CDR3 is TGCAGCGTTGAAGTGCCGGGACCAGAGACCCAGTACTTC. Translation: CSVEVPGPETQYF.

This clone has only one observation. The rearrangement joins TRBV7-7 to TRBJ1-1; tentatively, D is TRBD1 (5 bases). V was trimmed by 3 bases and J by 5 bases, leaving 22 bases between them. Germline CDR1 is SSHAT and CDR2 is FNYEAQ (reference sequence). The CDR3 is made up of 17 amino acids. The CDR3 here is CASSFREGNSGRTEAFF. Written as DNA, the CDR3 is TGTGCCAGCAGCTTCCGCGAGGGGAACTCGGGGAGGACTGAAGCTTTCTTT.

CDR3 loop: CASSSSPGNTIYF. CDR3 DNA sequence: TGTGCCAGCAGTTCGTCCCCAGGAAACACCATATATTTT. This rearrangement joins TRBV27 to TRBJ1-3; D gene ambiguous. Germline-derived CDR1 and CDR2 are MNHEY and SMNVEV (reference sequence). Trimming left V 4 bases short and J 4 bases short, with 8 bases between. The CDR3 is 13 residues long.

The rearrangement uses TRBV11-3 and TRBJ2-2; maybe TRBD2 (5 bases). The germline V gene has CDR1 SGHNT and CDR2 YENEEA. Trimming pared 3 bases from V and 3 bases from J, leaving 17 bases between. This CDR3 comprises 17 residues. DNA of the CDR3: TGTGCCAGCAGCTTCTCTACTAGAGGGAGATACACCGGGGAGCTGTTTTTT. Its protein is CASSFSTRGRYTGELFF.

This chain uses TRBV27 with TRBJ2-4; a possible D gene is TRBD1 (6 bases). V lost 7 bases and J lost 0, with 25 bases in between. Looked up from germline, CDR1 is MNHEY and CDR2 is SMNVEV (reference sequence). The CDR3 runs to 19 residues. CDR3 nucleotide sequence: TGTGCCAGCACCCCAGGGAGACCTGACAGGCGTCTAGCCAAAAACATTCAGTACTTC. As protein: CASTPGRPDRRLAKNIQYF.

The CDR3 protein is CASSLGTFPSTDTQYF. CDR3 DNA sequence: TGTGCCAGCAGCTTGGGGACTTTTCCTAGCACAGATACGCAGTATTTT. This rearrangement joins TRBV5-4 to TRBJ2-3; possible D gene TRBD2, 5 bases. CDR3 length: 16 residues. V dropped 0 bases and J dropped 0 bases, with 11 bases sitting between them. CDR1 and CDR2 from the germline V gene are SGHNT and YYREEE (reference sequence).

This clone was recorded once. J is TRBJ2-5 and V is TRBV30; the D call may be TRBD1 or TRBD2 (7 bases each). Trimming removed 5 bases from V and 5 bases from J, with 18 bases in between. CDR1 and CDR2 from the germline V gene are GTSNPN and SVGIG (reference sequence). The CDR3 loop spans 14 amino acids. In DNA form, the CDR3 reads TGTGCCTGGGCCCAGGGGGGGGACGGGGAGACCCAGTACTTC. It encodes CAWAQGGDGETQYF.

The chain links TRBV5-1 to TRBJ2-7; possible D gene TRBD2, 6 bases. The CDR3 consists of 15 residues. Deletions cut 0 bases from V and 2 bases from J, with 12 bases between. CDR1 and CDR2 from the germline V gene are SGHRS and YFSETQ. CDR3 amino acids: CASSLDGGITYEQYF. CDR3 nucleotides: TGCGCCAGCAGCTTGGATGGGGGGATCACCTACGAGCAGTACTTC.

V and J are TRBV28 and TRBJ1-1, with D uncertain. Germline loops: CDR1 MDHEN, CDR2 SYDVKM. The CDR3 consists of 11 residues. V lost 2 bases to trimming and J lost 8 bases, with 6 bases between them. The CDR3 spells CASSLTREAFF. The CDR3 nucleotides are TGTGCCAGCAGTTTAACACGGGAAGCTTTCTTT.

The genes are TRBV28 and TRBJ2-1, with D uncertain. The germline CDR1 and CDR2 sequences are MDHEN and SYDVKM. CDR3 length: 14 amino acids. With 8 bases removed from V and 0 bases from J, the gap between germline ends came to 11 bases. The DNA of the CDR3 is TGTGCCAGCCGAGACAATCACTCCTACAATGAGCAGTTCTTC. Protein sequence: CASRDNHSYNEQFF.

The chain couples TRBV24-1 to TRBJ2-7, with D perhaps matching TRBD2 (5 bases). The germline gives CDR1 KGHDR, CDR2 SFDVKD. V was cut by 1 base and J by 3 bases, with 12 bases left in between. The CDR3 contains 15 residues. CDR3 bases: TGTGCCACCAGTGATTTACGGCAGGACTTCTACGAGCAGTACTTC. It codes for CATSDLRQDFYEQYF.

This CDR3 reads CASSTGTTYEQYF. CDR3 DNA: TGTGCCAGCAGCACAGGGACTACCTACGAGCAGTACTTC. The chain has TRBV7-9 and TRBJ2-7; possibly TRBD2 for D (7 bases). The V end was cut by 5 bases, the J end by 2 bases, with 10 bases between. This CDR3 spans 13 amino acids. From germline, CDR1 is SEHNR and CDR2 FQNEAQ (reference sequence).

V and J are TRBV24-1 and TRBJ2-4, with TRBD2 identical over 7 bases. V lost 4 bases, J lost 9 bases, and 5 bases stayed unmatched. Germline V gives CDR1 KGHDR, CDR2 SFDVKD. The CDR3 length is 13 residues. The CDR3 protein is CATSETSGGIQYF. CDR3 DNA sequence: TGTGCCACCAGTGAGACGTCGGGAGGCATTCAGTACTTC.

V is TRBV5-1 and J is TRBJ1-4; tentatively, D is TRBD1 (5 bases). The V end was cut by 2 bases, the J end by 7 bases, with 9 bases between. CDR3 length: 13 residues. The germline V gene has CDR1 SGHRS and CDR2 YFSETQ. The CDR3 protein is CASSLATAEKLFF. The CDR3 DNA follows: TGCGCCAGCAGCTTAGCGACAGCTGAAAAACTGTTTTTT. Full variable domain (missing parts from reference TRBV5-1 and TRBJ1-4): KAGVTQTPRYLIKTRGQQVTLSCSPISGHRSVSWYQQTPGQGLQFLFEYFSETQRNKGNFPGRFSGRQFSNSRSEMNVSTLELGDSALYLCASSLATAEKLFFGSGTQLSVL.

The V call is TRBV3-1 (or the pseudogene TRBV3-2), the J call TRBJ2-7; D gene uncertain. V shed 3 bases and J shed 6 bases, with 12 bases lying between them. The CDR3 contains 13 residues. Germline CDR1 and CDR2: LGHDT and YNNKEL (reference sequence). The chain's CDR3 is CASSHQARSEQYF. In DNA, the CDR3 is TGTGCCAGCAGCCACCAGGCAAGGAGCGAGCAGTACTTC.